The entry below describes one TCR beta chain. Its target is unknown. This entry is derived from a study of beta chain features in type 1 diabetes. Naive, central memory, regulatory and stem cell-like memory cells within the CD4+ compartment were sorted using CD45RO/CCR7/CD25/CD127/CD95/CD27. This CDR3 is 13 amino acids long. Germline V gene sequence: CDR1 MNHNS, CDR2 SASEGT. V lost 7 bases, J lost 6 bases, and 5 bases stayed unmatched. Reverse transcription of all isolated RNA meant that expressed TCRB transcripts were sequenced. The repertoire was sequenced with immunoSEQ multiplex PCR; TCRdb's copy has only in-frame clones and lacks some. The table lists hundreds of thousands of clones, 11% to 15% of them singletons. Study-level results: High-TCR-expressing cells could be over-represented by cDNA sequencing. Fewer junction insertions and more nucleotide deletions appeared in type 1 diabetes patients. All four CD4+ subsets of Type 1 diabetes patients contained TCRB CDR3s that were moderately but significantly shorter. The study notes PCR might favor shorter templates equally in patients and controls.

The sequenced material came from naive CD4+ T cells from blood. The genes are TRBV6-1 and TRBJ2-1; TRBD1 aligns across 8 bases. This TCR derives from a man younger than 35 with type 1 diabetes. The CDR3 DNA is TGTGCCAGCATCTTCACAGGGGGCAATGAGCAGTTCTTC. Its protein is CASIFTGGNEQFF.